The 20 T cell receptor beta chains listed next were all sequenced from one sample in a study of T cell responses to AZD1222 COVID-19 vaccine (dated by TCRdb to the early 2020s). The time point label for this specimen denotes: about 28 days (+/-7) after the second vaccine dose. The library was built by means of the immunoSEQ multiplex PCR assay. The table comes from immuneACCESS by way of TCRdb, which keeps in-frame sequences with V and J called. Part of the clones is missing from these tables; in studies checked, under half for an unresolved V gene and the rest for unknown reasons. The table for this sample lists about 72,000 clones; roughly nine tenths of them were counted only once. The ten largest clones represent 25% to 35% of the sample. Specimen: peripheral blood, collected 28 days after the second AZD1222 dose. Every receptor here comes from an adult who received the AZD1222 COVID-19 vaccine.

This chain connects TRBV29-1 to TRBJ1-6; D call uncertain. The CDR3 runs 15 residues. Trimming pared 7 bases from V and 5 bases from J, leaving 18 bases between. Germline CDR1 is SQVTM and CDR2 is ANQGSEA. CDR3 nucleotide sequence: TGCAGCGCCGCGGAAACGGCAGACCATAATTCACCCCTCCACTTT. Translation gives CSAAETADHNSPLHF.

The V gene is TRBV7-3, the J gene TRBJ2-3; TRBD2 matches at 7 bases. J lost 2 bases, V lost 7 bases, and 3 bases had no gene match. The CDR3 spans 13 residues. Germline-derived CDR1 and CDR2 are SGHTA and FQGTGA. The CDR3 spells CASKAGATDTQYF. Here the CDR3 DNA reads TGTGCCAGCAAGGCGGGAGCCACAGATACGCAGTATTTT.

J is TRBJ2-7 and V is TRBV7-3; 9 nucleotides agree with TRBD2. This CDR3 is 13 amino acids long. Trimming cost V 2 bases and J 7 bases; bases outside gene matches: 3. Germline CDR1 and CDR2: SGHTA and FQGTGA. CDR3 loop: CASSLLLAGEQYF. The CDR3 nucleotides are TGTGCCAGCAGCTTACTCCTAGCGGGAGAGCAGTACTTC.

The rearrangement links TRBV5-1 to TRBJ1-5; TRBD1 matches 8 bases. Per germline, CDR1 SGHRS and CDR2 YFSETQ. The CDR3 has 14 amino acids. Trimming cost V 4 bases and J 2 bases; bases outside gene matches: 2. In DNA form, the CDR3 reads TGCGCCAGCAGCATGACAGGGGGCAATCAGCCCCAGCATTTT. It specifies CASSMTGGNQPQHF.

CDR3 DNA sequence: TGTGCCAGCAGTTCCACAGGGAACGGGAACACTGAAGCTTTCTTT. Encoded protein: CASSSTGNGNTEAFF. The rearrangement uses TRBV6-6 and TRBJ1-1, with D possibly matching TRBD1 (6 bases). Trimming cost V 4 bases and J 1 base, with 13 bases left between them. CDR3 length: 15 residues. Germline loops: CDR1 MNHNY, CDR2 SVGAGI (reference sequence).

This chain's CDR3 is CASSPPFPGNEQYF. CDR3 nucleotide sequence: TGTGCCAGCTCACCACCTTTTCCAGGGAACGAGCAGTACTTC. The chain carries TRBV18 and TRBJ2-7, with a tentative D call TRBD1 (5 bases). Germline CDR1 reads KGHSH; CDR2 reads LQKENI. The ends were cut back, 0 bases at V and 5 bases at J, with 11 bases in the middle. The CDR3 is 14 residues long.

J is TRBJ2-7 and V is TRBV29-1; TRBD2 aligns across 10 bases. The CDR3 is made up of 13 amino acids. From germline, CDR1 is SQVTM and CDR2 ANQGSEA. V dropped 6 bases and J dropped 2; count of bases not matched to a gene: 4. This chain's CDR3 is CSVRTSGPYEQYF. CDR3 in DNA: TGCAGCGTCCGGACTAGCGGACCCTACGAGCAGTACTTC.

V usage is TRBV6-6 and J usage is TRBJ1-5; no reliable D call. With 4 bases removed from V and 6 bases from J, the gap between germline ends came to 7 bases. CDR1 is MNHNY, CDR2 SVGAGI, per germline (reference sequence). The CDR3 extends over 12 amino acids. The chain's CDR3 is CASSFEGQPQHF. The CDR3 DNA is TGTGCCAGCAGTTTCGAGGGTCAGCCCCAGCATTTT.

The chain combines TRBV11-2 with TRBJ1-5; TRBD1 is a possible D gene (6 bases). Trimming shortened V by 3 bases and J by 6 bases, and 12 bases separated the two germline ends. There are 14 residues in the CDR3. Germline CDR1 is SGHAT and CDR2 is FQNNGV. This CDR3 reads CASSFSGGGQPQHF. The DNA of the CDR3 is TGTGCCAGCAGCTTCTCAGGAGGGGGTCAGCCCCAGCATTTT.

The chain carries TRBV12-5 and TRBJ2-7; a possible D gene is TRBD1 (6 bases). V dropped 3 bases and J dropped 5 bases, with 11 bases sitting between them. The CDR3 totals 13 residues. Germline assignment: CDR1 LGHNT and CDR2 FRNRAP. The CDR3 spells CASGFRGSDEQYF. The DNA of the CDR3 is TGTGCTAGTGGTTTCAGGGGATCTGACGAGCAGTACTTC.

CDR3 protein: CASSLRGIGYGYTF. The CDR3 DNA is TGTGCCAGCAGCCTAAGGGGAATAGGCTATGGCTACACCTTC. The gene calls are TRBV6-5 and TRBJ1-2, with D perhaps TRBD1 (5 bases). CDR1 and CDR2 from the germline V gene are MNHEY and SVGAGI. The V and J ends lost 6 bases and 4 bases respectively, with 15 bases between them. The CDR3 is 14 residues long.

The gene calls are TRBV6-5 and TRBJ1-2; 7 bases line up with TRBD1. This CDR3 is 15 amino acids long. Germline CDR1 is MNHEY and CDR2 is SVGAGI. Unmatched junction bases numbered 5, after V lost 0 bases and J lost 4 bases. CDR3 protein: CASSYSGDSFYGYTF. CDR3 coding DNA: TGTGCCAGCAGTTACTCGGGGGACAGCTTCTATGGCTACACCTTC.

This chain connects TRBV18 to TRBJ2-1; TRBD1 is a possible D gene (5 bases). Trimming shortened V by 3 bases and J by 7 bases, and 10 bases separated the two germline ends. The CDR3 is 13 residues long. Germline V gene sequence: CDR1 KGHSH, CDR2 LQKENI. The CDR3 DNA is TGTGCCAGCTCACCTCAGGGTAAGAATGAGCAGTTCTTC. Translation gives CASSPQGKNEQFF.

Only a few counts were recorded for this clone. The V and J genes are TRBV24-1 and TRBJ2-1; no reliable D call. The CDR3 covers 12 residues. Trimming stripped 10 bases from V and 6 bases from J, with 12 bases between. From germline, CDR1 is KGHDR and CDR2 SFDVKD. CDR3 sequence: CATAGFSNEQFF. Here the CDR3 DNA reads TGTGCCACGGCCGGGTTTAGCAATGAGCAGTTCTTC.

The rearrangement joins TRBV6-1 to TRBJ2-5, with a weak D call TRBD1 (6 bases). Per the germline V gene, CDR1 is MNHNS and CDR2 is SASEGT. This CDR3 has 14 residues. V shed 6 bases and J shed 0 bases, with 11 bases lying between them. In DNA, the CDR3 is TGTGCCAGCAGACCAGGACAGAACCAAGAGACCCAGTACTTC. Protein product: CASRPGQNQETQYF.

The chain employs TRBV7-8 and TRBJ1-1; TRBD1 matches at 7 bases. V was pared by 5 bases and J by 5 bases, with 11 bases of the junction left unmatched. The CDR3 totals 15 residues. CDR1 is SGHVS, CDR2 FQNEAQ, per germline. The CDR3 protein is CASSPLTGYGTEAFF. DNA for the CDR3: TGTGCCAGCAGCCCCTTGACAGGGTACGGGACTGAAGCTTTCTTT. Drawing the rest from reference TRBV7-8 and TRBJ1-1, the complete variable domain is GAGVSQSPRYKVAKRGQDVALRCDPISGHVSLFWYQQALGQGPEFLTYFQNEAQLDKSGLPSDRFFAERPEGSVSTLKIQRTQQEDSAVYLCASSPLTGYGTEAFFGQGTRLTVV.

The rearrangement links TRBV4-1 to TRBJ1-4; D unresolved. Trimming took off 3 bases at V and 8 bases at J, with 7 bases between the two ends. In germline, CDR1 is MGHRA, CDR2 YSYEKL. The length of the CDR3 is 12 residues. The CDR3 reads CASSQREEKLFF. CDR3 sequence (DNA): TGCGCCAGCAGCCAGCGGGAGGAAAAACTGTTTTTT.

The chain links TRBV5-6 to TRBJ2-2; 8 nucleotides agree with TRBD2. This CDR3 spans 16 amino acids. CDR1 is SGHDT, CDR2 YYEEEE, per germline. The V gene end was trimmed by 0 bases and the J gene end by 4 bases; junction bases not matched to a gene: 5. The CDR3 is CASSLAGGPSTGELFF. CDR3 in DNA: TGTGCCAGCAGCTTGGCGGGAGGGCCTAGCACCGGGGAGCTGTTTTTT.

This chain connects TRBV29-1 to TRBJ2-7, with TRBD1 matching 10 bases. Germline V gives CDR1 SQVTM, CDR2 ANQGSEA. The CDR3 contains 14 residues. The J segment lost 3 bases and the V segment lost 7 bases, leaving 9 bases of the junction unmatched. In DNA, the CDR3 is TGCAGCGCCAGGGACAGGGGAGTTTTCTACGAGCAGTACTTC. Translation: CSARDRGVFYEQYF.

A single count supports this clone. Written as DNA, the CDR3 is TGCGCCAGCAGCGAATCTAGCGCCCTCGGAGAGCAGTTCTTC. Its protein product is CASSESSALGEQFF. The chain links TRBV5-1 to TRBJ2-1, with a tentative D call TRBD2 (6 bases). Looked up from germline, CDR1 is SGHRS and CDR2 is YFSETQ. This CDR3 region has 14 residues. The ends were cut back, 4 bases at V and 10 bases at J, with 18 bases in the middle.